The sequence of this T cell receptor beta chain was determined in a study of T cell responses to AZD1222 COVID-19 vaccine. Study-level results: Repertoire sampling happened only post peak T cell response. Possibly, clonal diversity was underestimated; donors were largely white British and included more females. Spike was spanned by vaccine-associated CD4 TCRs, which were dominant at 160-218 and 743-854.

Regarding this clone: The antigen is not known.

The CDR3 length is 15 residues. Trimming removed 5 bases from V and 3 bases from J; junction bases left unmatched: 8. Germline V CDR1 and CDR2: LNHDA, SQIVND (reference sequence). Profiled with immunoSEQ multiplex PCR; TCRdb holds only in-frame clones, not every one. The data show 110,000 or so clones, with approximately 88% seen just once and 5.5% to 7.5% held by the top ten. Second-dose recipients at about 4 or about 12 weeks were treated as one pooled group. This chain joins TRBV19 and TRBJ1-2; 8 bases are shared with TRBD1. Sequencing was performed on peripheral blood, taken 28 days after the second AZD1222 dose. This receptor was identified in an adult who received the AZD1222 COVID-19 vaccine. CDR3 in amino acids: CASSPQGAQDYGYTF. CDR3 sequence (DNA): TGTGCCAGTAGTCCCCAGGGGGCGCAGGACTATGGCTACACCTTC.